Below are 27 T cell receptor beta chains sequenced from a single sample in a study of CD8 T cells in Susac syndrome. After extraction with the RNeasy kit, about 0.5 to 1 ug of the RNA was reverse transcribed using random hexamers. TCRdb passed the immunoSEQ multiplex PCR reads through MiXCR, listing each CDR3 protein once. The sample has 300,000 or so distinct CDR3 sequences; about 91% are singletons. The sequenced sample was CD4+ T cells from PBMCs. The receptors originated from a human donor with multiple sclerosis.

The rearrangement uses TRBV19 and TRBJ2-2; unclear D gene. Germline CDR1 and CDR2: LNHDA and SQIVND (reference sequence). The germline V and J ends were trimmed by 7 bases and 2 bases, with 23 bases remaining between them. CDR3 length equals 18 residues. The CDR3 region is CASIGRLVPRTNTGELFF. CDR3 nucleotides: TGTGCCAGTATCGGTCGCTTAGTACCCCGTACTAACACCGGGGAGCTGTTTTTT.

The CDR3 spells CASSLERGEYEQYF. The CDR3 nucleotides read TGTGCCAGCAGCTTAGAAAGGGGGGAGTACGAGCAGTACTTC. V usage is TRBV7-2 and J usage is TRBJ2-7; either TRBD1 or TRBD2 may fit D (6 bases each). The CDR3 covers 14 residues. Germline loops: CDR1 SGHTA, CDR2 FQGNSA. With 1 base removed from V and 4 bases from J, the gap between germline ends came to 11 bases. The complete variable domain, with remaining parts taken from reference TRBV7-2 and TRBJ2-7, reads GAGVSQSPSNKVTEKGKDVELRCDPISGHTALYWYRQSLGQGLEFLIYFQGNSAPDKSGLPSDRFSAERTGGSVSTLTIQRTQQEDSAVYLCASSLERGEYEQYFGPGTRLTVT.

The genes are TRBV12-3 or TRBV12-4 and TRBJ2-2; the match to TRBD1 covers 7 bases. With V trimmed by 2 bases and J by 1 base, 4 bases remained unmatched. The CDR3 is made up of 16 amino acids. The CDR3 region has the DNA TGTGCCAGCAGTTTAATCGGGACAGTGAACACCGGGGAGCTGTTTTTT. Translating it yields CASSLIGTVNTGELFF.

V usage is TRBV5-4 and J usage is TRBJ1-1, with 7 bases matching TRBD1. Germline V gene data show CDR1 as SGHNT and CDR2 as YYREEE (reference sequence). This CDR3 region has 13 residues. The J segment lost 5 bases and the V segment lost 3 bases, leaving 4 bases of the junction unmatched. CDR3 bases: TGTGCCAGCAGCTACAGGGGACCTACTGAAGCTTTCTTT. Amino acids: CASSYRGPTEAFF.

The rearrangement uses TRBV29-1 and TRBJ1-5; tentative D call: TRBD1 (5 bases). Trimming shortened V by 7 bases and J by 5 bases, and 18 bases separated the two germline ends. The CDR3 consists of 14 residues. Germline V gives CDR1 SQVTM, CDR2 ANQGSEA. The CDR3 is CSATLQGKHQPQHF. The CDR3 DNA sequence: TGCAGCGCTACACTGCAGGGAAAGCATCAGCCCCAGCATTTT.

The genes are TRBV6-6 and TRBJ2-2; 7 bases align to TRBD2. The CDR3 is made up of 14 amino acids. Germline V gene lookup returns CDR1 MNHNY and CDR2 SVGAGI (reference sequence). The V segment lost 10 bases and the J segment 7 bases; nucleotides outside the gene matches: 12. CDR3 sequence (DNA): TGTGCCACCCGACGAGGCAGGGAGGGCGGGGAGCTGTTTTTT. Protein sequence: CATRRGREGGELFF.

Here the CDR3 reads CSATGGNQPQHF. CDR3 in DNA: TGCAGTGCTACAGGGGGCAATCAGCCCCAGCATTTT. This chain links TRBV20-1 with TRBJ1-5; TRBD1 is a possible D gene (6 bases). CDR3 size: 12 residues. The V end lost 4 bases, the J end lost 2 bases, and 6 bases lay between the germline ends. Per the germline V gene, CDR1 is DFQATT and CDR2 is SNEGSKA (reference sequence).

The chain combines TRBV5-4 with TRBJ2-1; no reliable D call. The CDR3 has 16 residues. In germline, CDR1 is SGHNT, CDR2 YYREEE (reference sequence). V was pared by 4 bases and J by 0 bases, with 14 bases between. CDR3 nucleotides: TGTGCCAGCAGCCGAGCCCCAGACGGCTCCTACAATGAGCAGTTCTTC. It specifies CASSRAPDGSYNEQFF.

The J gene is TRBJ1-1, the V gene TRBV30, with D hard to call. The CDR3 totals 14 residues. V was clipped by 0 bases and J by 3 bases, with 11 bases between them. CDR1 is GTSNPN, CDR2 SVGIG, per germline (reference sequence). The CDR3 coding sequence is TGTGCCTGGAGTGTACTTCAACCTTACACTGAAGCTTTCTTT. This translates into CAWSVLQPYTEAFF.

The chain uses TRBV20-1 and TRBJ2-1, with 8 bases lining up with TRBD2. V was clipped by 0 bases and J by 8 bases; unmatched bases: 9. This CDR3 has 15 amino acids. Looked up from germline, CDR1 is DFQATT and CDR2 is SNEGSKA (reference sequence). The chain's CDR3 is CSARDLREGNDEQFF. The CDR3 DNA sequence: TGCAGTGCTAGAGATCTTCGGGAGGGCAACGATGAGCAGTTCTTC.

This rearrangement joins TRBV12-3 or TRBV12-4 to TRBJ1-2; 7 bases are shared with TRBD1. The junction had 6 bases not matched to a gene; V was cut back by 3 bases and J by 2 bases. This CDR3 has 15 amino acids. CDR3: CASSLNRGRNYGYTF. Written as DNA, the CDR3 is TGTGCCAGCAGTTTGAACAGGGGTCGGAACTATGGCTACACCTTC.

CDR3 residues: CASSPIGGAYEQYF. CDR3 coding DNA: TGTGCCAGCAGCCCAATTGGGGGGGCCTACGAGCAGTACTTC. The V gene is TRBV3-1, the J gene TRBJ2-7; 7 bases fit TRBD2. V dropped 4 bases and J dropped 2; count of bases not matched to a gene: 5. CDR3 length: 14 amino acids. CDR1 and CDR2 from the germline V gene are LGHDT and YNNKEL (reference sequence).

This rearrangement joins TRBV29-1 to TRBJ1-3; TRBD1 aligns across 9 bases. J was trimmed by 4 bases and V by 7 bases; bases with no gene match: 8. The germline V gene encodes CDR1 SQVTM and CDR2 ANQGSEA. The CDR3 is 14 amino acids. The CDR3 coding sequence is TGCAGCGCAACCGGGACAGGGTCGGGAAACACCATATATTTT. This translates into CSATGTGSGNTIYF.

The chain has TRBV9 and TRBJ2-7; D tentatively fits TRBD1 or TRBD2 (5 bases each). Trimming pared 0 bases from V and 3 bases from J, leaving 13 bases between. The germline gives CDR1 SGDLS, CDR2 YYNGEE. This CDR3 spans 15 amino acids. The CDR3 sequence is CASSVGQGVFYEQYF. The CDR3 nucleotides are TGTGCCAGCAGCGTAGGCCAGGGAGTTTTCTACGAGCAGTACTTC.

This rearrangement joins TRBV7-3 to TRBJ2-2, with 7 positions matching TRBD1. V lost 5 bases to trimming and J lost 4 bases; unmatched junction nucleotides: 4. The germline gives CDR1 SGHTA, CDR2 FQGTGA. The CDR3 extends over 14 amino acids. The CDR3 DNA follows: TGTGCCAGCAGCCAACAGGGGCCCACCGGGGAGCTGTTTTTT. Translating gives CASSQQGPTGELFF. The full variable domain, rest sourced from reference TRBV7-3 and TRBJ2-2, is GAGVSQTPSNKVTEKGKYVELRCDPISGHTALYWYRQSLGQGPEFLIYFQGTGAADDSGLPNDRFFAVRPEGSVSTLKIQRTERGDSAVYLCASSQQGPTGELFFGEGSRLTVL.

CDR3 amino acids: CATSGTAVSYTF. The CDR3 DNA is TGTGCCACCTCCGGGACGGCGGTTAGCTACACCTTC. The rearrangement links TRBV28 to TRBJ1-2; D possibly corresponds to TRBD1 (5 bases). Germline-derived CDR1 and CDR2 are MDHEN and SYDVKM. The CDR3 extends over 12 amino acids. Trimming took 10 bases from V and 9 from J, leaving 18 bases between them.

This sequence joins TRBV30 and TRBJ2-2; D gene ambiguous. Germline assignment: CDR1 GTSNPN and CDR2 SVGIG (reference sequence). Trimming left V 0 bases short and J 6 bases short, with 11 bases between. This CDR3 is built from 14 residues. The CDR3 loop reads CAWSVTRPAGELFF. The CDR3 DNA follows: TGTGCCTGGAGTGTAACCCGCCCGGCCGGGGAGCTGTTTTTT.

The chain couples TRBV7-2 to TRBJ1-2; D may be TRBD1 (6 bases). The CDR3 extends over 15 amino acids. V lost 5 bases to trimming and J lost 2 bases, with 15 bases between them. Germline CDR1 SGHTA, CDR2 FQGNSA. The CDR3 loop reads CASSRQQGPNYGYTF. The CDR3 DNA reads TGTGCCAGCAGCCGTCAACAGGGACCAAACTATGGCTACACCTTC. Complete variable domain (other parts from reference TRBV7-2 and TRBJ1-2): GAGVSQSPSNKVTEKGKDVELRCDPISGHTALYWYRQSLGQGLEFLIYFQGNSAPDKSGLPSDRFSAERTGGSVSTLTIQRTQQEDSAVYLCASSRQQGPNYGYTFGSGTRLTVV.

This clonotype came up once. J is TRBJ1-1 and V is TRBV20-1; weak D call: TRBD1 (5 bases). Trimming left V 2 bases short and J 6 bases short, with 28 bases between. Germline V gene data show CDR1 as DFQATT and CDR2 as SNEGSKA (reference sequence). This CDR3 comprises 18 residues. CDR3 in amino acids: CSARPPYGGVGTGAEAFF. CDR3 nucleotides: TGCAGTGCTAGACCCCCCTACGGAGGGGTTGGGACCGGGGCTGAAGCTTTCTTT.

The rearrangement links TRBV7-9 to TRBJ1-5; no firm D call. V lost 8 bases and J 1 base, leaving 3 bases between the germline ends. The CDR3 has 11 residues. Germline CDR1 is SEHNR and CDR2 is FQNEAQ (reference sequence). CDR3 nucleotide sequence: TGTGCCAGCGGGAGCAATCAGCCCCAGCATTTT. It encodes CASGSNQPQHF.

The chain uses TRBV19 and TRBJ1-1; D is perhaps TRBD1 (5 bases). The ends were cut back, 5 bases at V and 6 bases at J, with 22 bases in the middle. Germline-derived CDR1 and CDR2 are LNHDA and SQIVND (reference sequence). This CDR3 has 16 residues. CDR3 sequence reads: CASSLRDGAGGAEAFF. In DNA form, the CDR3 reads TGTGCCAGTAGTTTGCGGGACGGGGCCGGAGGCGCTGAAGCTTTCTTT.

The rearrangement links TRBV29-1 to TRBJ2-3, with a weak D call TRBD2 (6 bases). Germline-derived CDR1 and CDR2 are SQVTM and ANQGSEA. This CDR3 spans 14 amino acids. V lost 5 bases, J lost 6 bases, and 18 bases lay in between. CDR3 sequence reads: CSVSPAGNPDTQYF. The CDR3 bases are TGCAGCGTTTCCCCAGCGGGTAACCCGGATACGCAGTATTTT.

The rearrangement uses TRBV25-1 and TRBJ1-2; D is ambiguous. V was shortened by 5 bases and J by 5 bases, with 15 bases between the two germline ends. The germline V gene encodes CDR1 MGHDK and CDR2 SYGVNS. The CDR3 sequence is 14 residues long. The CDR3 DNA follows: TGTGCCAGCAGTCCGTCAGGACGCCTTTATGGCTACACCTTC. It specifies CASSPSGRLYGYTF.

This clonotype occurred once. The chain has TRBV11-2 and TRBJ2-5; D not certain. The CDR3 runs 15 residues. From germline, CDR1 is SGHAT and CDR2 FQNNGV. Trimming cost V 0 bases and J 7 bases, with 15 bases left between them. CDR3 coding DNA: TGTGCCAGCAGCTTAGATACACACCCTAGTACGACCCAGTACTTC. Its translation is CASSLDTHPSTTQYF.

The gene calls are TRBV6-5 and TRBJ2-1; D remains unclear. Between the trimmed V and J ends, which lost 2 bases and 0 bases, there was a span of 8 bases. CDR1 MNHEY and CDR2 SVGAGI come from the germline V gene. The CDR3 runs 15 residues. This chain's CDR3 is CASSYRESSYNEQFF. CDR3 sequence (DNA): TGTGCCAGCAGTTACAGGGAAAGCTCCTACAATGAGCAGTTCTTC.

V gene TRBV7-2 combines with J gene TRBJ1-5; unclear D gene. Germline CDR1 is SGHTA and CDR2 is FQGNSA. V lost 2 bases to trimming and J lost 3 bases, with 11 bases between them. This CDR3 has 15 residues. CDR3 in amino acids: CASSLSRRSNQPQHF. For the CDR3, the DNA is TGTGCCAGCAGCTTATCACGCCGGTCCAATCAGCCCCAGCATTTT.

The chain is built from TRBV7-8 and TRBJ2-1, with D perhaps TRBD2 (6 bases). Germline-derived CDR1 and CDR2 are SGHVS and FQNEAQ. The V and J ends lost 5 bases and 5 bases respectively, with 16 bases between them. The CDR3 loop spans 15 amino acids. The CDR3 bases are TGTGCCAGCAGCGCTCAGCGGGCTCCAAACAATGAGCAGTTCTTC. It translates to CASSAQRAPNNEQFF.